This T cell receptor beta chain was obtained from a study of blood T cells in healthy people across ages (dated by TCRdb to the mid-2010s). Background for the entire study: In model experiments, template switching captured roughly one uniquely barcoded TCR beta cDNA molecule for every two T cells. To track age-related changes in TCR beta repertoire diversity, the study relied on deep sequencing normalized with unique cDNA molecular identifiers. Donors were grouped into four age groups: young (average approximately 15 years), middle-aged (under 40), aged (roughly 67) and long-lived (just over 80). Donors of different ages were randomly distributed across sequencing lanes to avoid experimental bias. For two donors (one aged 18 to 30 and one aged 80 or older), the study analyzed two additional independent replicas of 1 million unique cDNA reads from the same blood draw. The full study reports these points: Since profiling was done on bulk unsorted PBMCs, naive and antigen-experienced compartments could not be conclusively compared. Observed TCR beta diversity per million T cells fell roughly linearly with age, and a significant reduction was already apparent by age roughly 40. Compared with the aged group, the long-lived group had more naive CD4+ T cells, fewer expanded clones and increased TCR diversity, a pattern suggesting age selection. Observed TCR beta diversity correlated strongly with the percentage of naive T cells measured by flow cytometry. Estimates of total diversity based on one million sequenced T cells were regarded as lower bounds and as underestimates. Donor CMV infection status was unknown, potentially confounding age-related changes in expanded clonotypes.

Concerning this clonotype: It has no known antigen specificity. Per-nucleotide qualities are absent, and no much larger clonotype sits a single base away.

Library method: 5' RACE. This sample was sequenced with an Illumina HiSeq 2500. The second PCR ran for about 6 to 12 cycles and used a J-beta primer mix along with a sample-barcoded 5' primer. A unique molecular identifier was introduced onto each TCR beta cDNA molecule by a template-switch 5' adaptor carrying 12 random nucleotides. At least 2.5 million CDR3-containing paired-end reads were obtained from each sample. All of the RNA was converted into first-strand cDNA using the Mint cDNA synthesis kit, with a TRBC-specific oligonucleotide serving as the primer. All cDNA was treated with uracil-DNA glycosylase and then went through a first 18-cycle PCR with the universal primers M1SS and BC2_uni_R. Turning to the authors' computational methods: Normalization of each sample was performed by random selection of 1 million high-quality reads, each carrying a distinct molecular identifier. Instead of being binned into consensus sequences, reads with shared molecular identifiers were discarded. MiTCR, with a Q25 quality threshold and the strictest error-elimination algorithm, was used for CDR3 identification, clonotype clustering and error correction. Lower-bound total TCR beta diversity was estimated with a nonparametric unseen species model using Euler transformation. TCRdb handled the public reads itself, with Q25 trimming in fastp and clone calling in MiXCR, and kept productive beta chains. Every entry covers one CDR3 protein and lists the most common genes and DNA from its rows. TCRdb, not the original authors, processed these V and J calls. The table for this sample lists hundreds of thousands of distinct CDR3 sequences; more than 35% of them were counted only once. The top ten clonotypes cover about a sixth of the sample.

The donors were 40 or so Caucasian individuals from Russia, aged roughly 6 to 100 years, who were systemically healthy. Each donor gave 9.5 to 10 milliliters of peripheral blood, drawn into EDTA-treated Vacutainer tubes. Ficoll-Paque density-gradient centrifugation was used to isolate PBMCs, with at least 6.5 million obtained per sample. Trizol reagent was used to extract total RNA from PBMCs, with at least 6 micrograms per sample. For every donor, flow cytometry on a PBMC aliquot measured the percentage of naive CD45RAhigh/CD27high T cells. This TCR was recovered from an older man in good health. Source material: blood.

The CDR3 reads as follows: CASSKTGSSYEQYF. The nucleotide sequence reads TGTGCCAGCAGTAAGACAGGGAGTTCCTACGAGCAGTACTTC. The chain is encoded by TRBV6-5 joined to TRBJ2-7, and TRBD1 matches 7 of the central bases. At the junction V is shortened by 5 bases and J by 1 base; bases outside the gene matches: 5. From cysteine to phenylalanine, the CDR3 is 14 amino acids long. CDR3 DNA is the only sequence kept; it has 42 bases, read in frame from the first base. The germline V gene provides CDR1 MNHEY and CDR2 SVGAGI.